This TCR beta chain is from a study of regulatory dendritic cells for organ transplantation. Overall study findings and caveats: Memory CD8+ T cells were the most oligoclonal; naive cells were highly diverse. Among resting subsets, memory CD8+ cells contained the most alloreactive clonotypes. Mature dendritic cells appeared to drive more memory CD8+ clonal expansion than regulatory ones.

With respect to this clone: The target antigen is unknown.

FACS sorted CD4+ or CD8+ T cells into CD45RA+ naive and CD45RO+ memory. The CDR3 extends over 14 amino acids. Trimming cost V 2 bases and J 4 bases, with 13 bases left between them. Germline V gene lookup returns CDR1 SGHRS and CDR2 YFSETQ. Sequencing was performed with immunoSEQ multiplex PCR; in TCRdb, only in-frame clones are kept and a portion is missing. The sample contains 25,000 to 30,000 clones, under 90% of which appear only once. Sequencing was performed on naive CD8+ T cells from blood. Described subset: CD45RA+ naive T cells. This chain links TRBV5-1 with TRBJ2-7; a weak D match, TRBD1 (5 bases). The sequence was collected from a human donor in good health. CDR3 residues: CASSFVTEVYEQYF. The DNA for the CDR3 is TGCGCCAGCAGCTTCGTGACAGAAGTTTACGAGCAGTACTTC. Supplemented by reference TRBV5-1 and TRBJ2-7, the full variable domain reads KAGVTQTPRYLIKTRGQQVTLSCSPISGHRSVSWYQQTPGQGLQFLFEYFSETQRNKGNFPGRFSGRQFSNSRSEMNVSTLELGDSALYLCASSFVTEVYEQYFGPGTRLTVT.